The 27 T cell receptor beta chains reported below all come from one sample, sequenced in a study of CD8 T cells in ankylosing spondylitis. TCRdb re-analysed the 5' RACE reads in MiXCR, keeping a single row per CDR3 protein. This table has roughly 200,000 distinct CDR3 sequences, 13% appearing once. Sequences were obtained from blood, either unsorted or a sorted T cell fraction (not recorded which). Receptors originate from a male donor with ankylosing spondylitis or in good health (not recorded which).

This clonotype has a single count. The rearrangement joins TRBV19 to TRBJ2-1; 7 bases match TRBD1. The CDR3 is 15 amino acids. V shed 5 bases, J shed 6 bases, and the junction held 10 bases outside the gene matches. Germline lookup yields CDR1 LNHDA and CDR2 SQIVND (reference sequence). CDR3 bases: TGTGCCAGTAGTCTCGGACAGGCGGCTATCAATGAGCAGTTCTTC. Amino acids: CASSLGQAAINEQFF.

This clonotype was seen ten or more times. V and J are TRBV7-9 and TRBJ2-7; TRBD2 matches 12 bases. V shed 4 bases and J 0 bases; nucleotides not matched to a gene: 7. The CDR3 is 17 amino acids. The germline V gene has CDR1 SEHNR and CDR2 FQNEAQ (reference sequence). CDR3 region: CASSSGTSGPSSYEQYF. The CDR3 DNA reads TGTGCCAGCAGCTCCGGGACTAGCGGGCCCAGCTCCTACGAGCAGTACTTC. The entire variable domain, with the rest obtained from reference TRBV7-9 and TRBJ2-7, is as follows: DTGVSQNPRHKITKRGQNVTFRCDPISEHNRLYWYRQTLGQGPEFLTYFQNEAQLEKSRLLSDRFSAERPKGSFSTLEIQRTEQGDSAMYLCASSSGTSGPSSYEQYFGPGTRLTVT.

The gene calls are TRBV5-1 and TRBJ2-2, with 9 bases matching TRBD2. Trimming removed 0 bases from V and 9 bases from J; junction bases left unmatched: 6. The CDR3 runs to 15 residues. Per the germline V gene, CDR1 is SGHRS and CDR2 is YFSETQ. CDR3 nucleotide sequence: TGCGCCAGCAGCTTGGACCAGCGGGGGGCGCGGGAGCTGTTTTTT. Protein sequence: CASSLDQRGARELFF. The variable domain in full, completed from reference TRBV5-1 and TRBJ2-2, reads KAGVTQTPRYLIKTRGQQVTLSCSPISGHRSVSWYQQTPGQGLQFLFEYFSETQRNKGNFPGRFSGRQFSNSRSEMNVSTLELGDSALYLCASSLDQRGARELFFGEGSRLTVL.

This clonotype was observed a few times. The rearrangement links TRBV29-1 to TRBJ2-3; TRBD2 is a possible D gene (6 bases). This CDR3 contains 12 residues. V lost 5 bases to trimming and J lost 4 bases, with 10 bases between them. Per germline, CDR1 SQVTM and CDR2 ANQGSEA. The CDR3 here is CSVNGSPDTQYF. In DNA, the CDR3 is TGCAGCGTTAACGGGAGCCCAGATACGCAGTATTTT.

CDR3 in DNA: TGTGCCAGCAGCGTAGAGTTCGGGCCTAACAATGAGCAGTTCTTC. The encoded protein is CASSVEFGPNNEQFF. This rearrangement joins TRBV9 to TRBJ2-1; D is unresolved. V lost 0 bases to trimming and J lost 5 bases, with 12 bases between them. This CDR3 spans 15 amino acids. Germline lookup yields CDR1 SGDLS and CDR2 YYNGEE.

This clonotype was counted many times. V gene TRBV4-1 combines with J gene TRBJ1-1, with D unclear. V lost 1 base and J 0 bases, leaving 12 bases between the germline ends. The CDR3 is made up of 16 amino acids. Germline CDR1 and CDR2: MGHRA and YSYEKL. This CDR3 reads CASSQVLAEMNTEAFF. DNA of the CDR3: TGCGCCAGCAGCCAAGTGCTGGCGGAGATGAACACTGAAGCTTTCTTT.

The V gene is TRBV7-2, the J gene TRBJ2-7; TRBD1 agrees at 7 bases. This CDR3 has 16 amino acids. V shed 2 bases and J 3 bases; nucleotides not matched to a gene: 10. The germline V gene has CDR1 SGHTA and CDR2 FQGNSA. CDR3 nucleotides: TGTGCCAGCAGCTTAACCGACAGGGCCATCTTCTACGAGCAGTACTTC. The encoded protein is CASSLTDRAIFYEQYF.

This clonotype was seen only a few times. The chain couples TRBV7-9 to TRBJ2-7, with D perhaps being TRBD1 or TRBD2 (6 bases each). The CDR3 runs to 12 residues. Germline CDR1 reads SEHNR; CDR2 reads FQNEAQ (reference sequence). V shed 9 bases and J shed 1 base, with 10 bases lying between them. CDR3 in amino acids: CASGGPSYEQYF. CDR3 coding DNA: TGTGCCAGTGGGGGGCCGTCCTACGAGCAGTACTTC.

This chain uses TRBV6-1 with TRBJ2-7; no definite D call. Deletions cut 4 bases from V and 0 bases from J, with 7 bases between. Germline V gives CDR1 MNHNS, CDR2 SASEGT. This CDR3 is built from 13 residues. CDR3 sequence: CASSAFHSYEQYF. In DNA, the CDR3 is TGTGCCAGCAGTGCCTTCCACTCCTACGAGCAGTACTTC.

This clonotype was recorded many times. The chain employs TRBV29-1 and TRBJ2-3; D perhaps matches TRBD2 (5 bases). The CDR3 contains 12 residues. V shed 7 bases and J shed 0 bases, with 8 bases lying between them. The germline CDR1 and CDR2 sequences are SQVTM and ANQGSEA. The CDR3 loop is CSGGLSTDTQYF. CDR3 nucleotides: TGCAGCGGCGGACTGAGCACAGATACGCAGTATTTT.

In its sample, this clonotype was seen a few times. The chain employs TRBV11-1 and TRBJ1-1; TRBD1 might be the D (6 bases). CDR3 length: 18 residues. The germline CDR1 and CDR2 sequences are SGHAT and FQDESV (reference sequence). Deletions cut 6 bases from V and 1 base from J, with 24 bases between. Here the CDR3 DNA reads TGTGCCAGCAGGCCTGCCCTGATAGGTACAGGGCAGAACACTGAAGCTTTCTTT. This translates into CASRPALIGTGQNTEAFF.

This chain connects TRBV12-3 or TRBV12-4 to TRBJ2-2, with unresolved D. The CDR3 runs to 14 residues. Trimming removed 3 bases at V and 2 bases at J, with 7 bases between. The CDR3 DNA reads TGTGCCAGCAGTTTTGCCAGCAACACCGGGGAGCTGTTTTTT. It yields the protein CASSFASNTGELFF.

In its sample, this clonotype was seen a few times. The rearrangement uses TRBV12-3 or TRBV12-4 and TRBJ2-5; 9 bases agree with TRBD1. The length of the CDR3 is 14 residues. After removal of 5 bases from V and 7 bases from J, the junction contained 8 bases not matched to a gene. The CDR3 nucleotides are TGTGCCAGCAGTCCCGGGACAGGGTTCATGACCCAGTACTTC. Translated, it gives CASSPGTGFMTQYF.

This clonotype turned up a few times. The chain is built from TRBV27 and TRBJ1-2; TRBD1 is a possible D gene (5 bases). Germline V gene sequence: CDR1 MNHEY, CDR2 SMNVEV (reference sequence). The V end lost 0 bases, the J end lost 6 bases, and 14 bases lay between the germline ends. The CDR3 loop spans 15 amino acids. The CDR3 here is CASSLSPGTGNGYTF. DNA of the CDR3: TGTGCCAGCAGTTTATCCCCCGGGACGGGCAATGGCTACACCTTC.

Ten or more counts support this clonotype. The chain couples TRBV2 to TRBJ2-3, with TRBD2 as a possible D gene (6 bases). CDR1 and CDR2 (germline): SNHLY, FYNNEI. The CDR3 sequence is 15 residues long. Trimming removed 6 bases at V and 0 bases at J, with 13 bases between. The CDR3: CASRDSGSSTDTQYF. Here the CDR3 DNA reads TGTGCCAGCAGGGATAGCGGATCTAGCACAGATACGCAGTATTTT.

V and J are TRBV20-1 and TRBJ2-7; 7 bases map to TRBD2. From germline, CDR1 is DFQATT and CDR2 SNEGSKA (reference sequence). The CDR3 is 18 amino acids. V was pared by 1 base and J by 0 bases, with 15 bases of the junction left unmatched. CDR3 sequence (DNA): TGCAGTGCTAGAGGAGCGGGGCCAAATTTCCCGATCTCCTACGAGCAGTACTTC. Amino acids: CSARGAGPNFPISYEQYF.

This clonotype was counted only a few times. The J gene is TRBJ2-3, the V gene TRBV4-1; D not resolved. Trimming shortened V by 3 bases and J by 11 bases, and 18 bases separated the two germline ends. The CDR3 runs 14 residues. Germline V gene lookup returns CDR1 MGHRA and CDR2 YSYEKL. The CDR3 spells CASSQNADARRQYF. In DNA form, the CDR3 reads TGCGCCAGCAGCCAGAATGCGGACGCGCGGCGGCAGTATTTT.

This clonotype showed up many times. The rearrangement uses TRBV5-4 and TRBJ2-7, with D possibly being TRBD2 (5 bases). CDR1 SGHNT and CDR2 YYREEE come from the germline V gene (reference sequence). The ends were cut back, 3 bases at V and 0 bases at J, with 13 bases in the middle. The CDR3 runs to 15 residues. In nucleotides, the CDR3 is TGTGCCAGCAGCTATGGGAGCGGCAGCTCCTACGAGCAGTACTTC. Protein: CASSYGSGSSYEQYF.

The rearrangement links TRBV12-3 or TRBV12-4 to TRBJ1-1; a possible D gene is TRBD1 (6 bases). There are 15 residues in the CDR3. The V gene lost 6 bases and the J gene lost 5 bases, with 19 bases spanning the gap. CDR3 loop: CASSWGAGGRTEAFF. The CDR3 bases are TGTGCCAGCAGCTGGGGAGCGGGGGGCCGGACTGAAGCTTTCTTT.

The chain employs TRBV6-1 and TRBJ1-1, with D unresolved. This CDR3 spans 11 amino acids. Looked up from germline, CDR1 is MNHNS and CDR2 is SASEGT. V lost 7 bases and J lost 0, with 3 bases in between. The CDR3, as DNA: TGTGCCAGCACCGTGAACACTGAAGCTTTCTTT. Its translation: CASTVNTEAFF.

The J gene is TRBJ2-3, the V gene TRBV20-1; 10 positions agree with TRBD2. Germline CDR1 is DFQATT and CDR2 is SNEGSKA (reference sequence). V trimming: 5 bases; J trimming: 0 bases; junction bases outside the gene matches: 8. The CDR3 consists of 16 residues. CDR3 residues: CSAWRLAGDSTDTQYF. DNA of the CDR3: TGCAGTGCTTGGAGACTAGCGGGTGATAGCACAGATACGCAGTATTTT.

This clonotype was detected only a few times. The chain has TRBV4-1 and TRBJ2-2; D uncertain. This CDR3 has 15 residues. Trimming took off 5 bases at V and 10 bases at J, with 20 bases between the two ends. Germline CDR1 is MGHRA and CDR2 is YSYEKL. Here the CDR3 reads CASSSPGSTPEELFF. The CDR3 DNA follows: TGCGCCAGCAGCTCCCCAGGATCCACCCCTGAGGAGCTGTTTTTT.

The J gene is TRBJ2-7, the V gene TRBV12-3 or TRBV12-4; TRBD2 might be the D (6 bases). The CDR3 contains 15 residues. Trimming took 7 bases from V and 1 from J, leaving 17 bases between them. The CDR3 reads CASNSWGLSSYEQYF. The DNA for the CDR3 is TGTGCCAGCAACTCTTGGGGACTGAGTTCCTACGAGCAGTACTTC.

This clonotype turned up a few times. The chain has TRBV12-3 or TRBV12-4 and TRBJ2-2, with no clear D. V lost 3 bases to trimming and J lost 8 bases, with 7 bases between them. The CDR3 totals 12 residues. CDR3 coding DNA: TGTGCCAGCAGTTTTCGGAGTGGGGAGCTGTTTTTT. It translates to CASSFRSGELFF.

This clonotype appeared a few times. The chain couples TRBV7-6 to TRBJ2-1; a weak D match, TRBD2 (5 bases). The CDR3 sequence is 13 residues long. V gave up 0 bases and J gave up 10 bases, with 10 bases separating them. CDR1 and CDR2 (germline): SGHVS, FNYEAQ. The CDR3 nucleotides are TGTGCCAGCAGCTTAGCGACGGGGTACGAGCAGTTCTTC. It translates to CASSLATGYEQFF.

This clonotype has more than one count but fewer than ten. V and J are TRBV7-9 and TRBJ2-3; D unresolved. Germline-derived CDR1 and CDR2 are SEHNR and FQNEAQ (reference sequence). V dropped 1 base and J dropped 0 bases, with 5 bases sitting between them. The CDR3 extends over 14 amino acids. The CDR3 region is CASSLDISTDTQYF. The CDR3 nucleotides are TGTGCCAGCAGCTTAGACATCAGCACAGATACGCAGTATTTT. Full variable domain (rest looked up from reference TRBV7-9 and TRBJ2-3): DTGVSQNPRHKITKRGQNVTFRCDPISEHNRLYWYRQTLGQGPEFLTYFQNEAQLEKSRLLSDRFSAERPKGSFSTLEIQRTEQGDSAMYLCASSLDISTDTQYFGPGTRLTVL.

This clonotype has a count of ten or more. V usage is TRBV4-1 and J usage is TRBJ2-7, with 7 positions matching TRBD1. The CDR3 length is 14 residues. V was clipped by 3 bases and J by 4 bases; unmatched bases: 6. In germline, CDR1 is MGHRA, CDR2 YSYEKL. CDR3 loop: CASSHPGQSYEQYF. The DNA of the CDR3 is TGCGCCAGCAGCCATCCGGGACAGTCGTACGAGCAGTACTTC.